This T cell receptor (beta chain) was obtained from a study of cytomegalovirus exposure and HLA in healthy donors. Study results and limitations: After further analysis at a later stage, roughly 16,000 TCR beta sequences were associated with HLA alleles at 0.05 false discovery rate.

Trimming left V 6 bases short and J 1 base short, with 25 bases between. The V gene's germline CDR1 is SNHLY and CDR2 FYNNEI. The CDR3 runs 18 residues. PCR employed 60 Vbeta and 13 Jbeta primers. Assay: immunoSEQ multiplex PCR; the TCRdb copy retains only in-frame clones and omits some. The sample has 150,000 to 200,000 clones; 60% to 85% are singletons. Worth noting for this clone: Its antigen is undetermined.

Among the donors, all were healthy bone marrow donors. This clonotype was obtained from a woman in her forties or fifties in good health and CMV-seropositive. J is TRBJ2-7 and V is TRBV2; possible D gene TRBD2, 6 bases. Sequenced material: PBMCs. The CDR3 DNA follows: TGTGCCAGCAGGAGGATGTGGGGGGATAGGACGGTATCCTACGAGCAGTACTTC. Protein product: CASRRMWGDRTVSYEQYF.